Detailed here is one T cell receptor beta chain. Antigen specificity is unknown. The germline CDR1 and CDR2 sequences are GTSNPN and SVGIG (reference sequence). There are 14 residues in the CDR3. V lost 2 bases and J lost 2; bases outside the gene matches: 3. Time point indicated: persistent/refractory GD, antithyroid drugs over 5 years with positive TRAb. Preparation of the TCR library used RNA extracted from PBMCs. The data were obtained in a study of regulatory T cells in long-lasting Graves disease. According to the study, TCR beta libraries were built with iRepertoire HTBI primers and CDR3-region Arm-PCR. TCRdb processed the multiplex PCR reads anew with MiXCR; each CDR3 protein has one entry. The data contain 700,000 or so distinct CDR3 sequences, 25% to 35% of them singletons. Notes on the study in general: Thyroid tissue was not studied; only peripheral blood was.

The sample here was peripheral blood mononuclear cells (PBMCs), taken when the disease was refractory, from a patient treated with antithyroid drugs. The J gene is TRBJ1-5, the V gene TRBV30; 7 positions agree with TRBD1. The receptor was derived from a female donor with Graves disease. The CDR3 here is CAWSIGQGNQPQHF. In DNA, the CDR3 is TGTGCCTGGAGTATTGGACAGGGCAATCAGCCCCAGCATTTT.